The 14 T cell receptor beta chains below come from one sample, sequenced in a study of blood T cell repertoires in COVID-19. The data were produced by immunoSEQ multiplex PCR, yet TCRdb's version contains in-frame clones alone and is incomplete. The table has under 200,000 clones, around 85% seen once. Sequencing was done on a sample of peripheral blood. The source is a man in his 70s with active or convalescent COVID-19.

The rearrangement joins TRBV21-1 to TRBJ2-7; no check of the table's D call, TRBD2, against the DNA was made. TRBV21-1 is noted as a pseudogene. CDR3 length equals 15 residues. The CDR3 spells CASNPRGGDGYEQYF. The CDR3 nucleotides read TGTGCCAGCAACCCGAGGGGGGGTGACGGTTACGAGCAGTACTTC.

The V call is TRBV6-1, the J call TRBJ2-4; 7 bases match TRBD2. The CDR3 has 21 residues. V lost 2 bases, J lost 0 bases, and 19 bases stayed unmatched. The V gene's germline CDR1 is MNHNS and CDR2 SASEGT. DNA for the CDR3: TGTGCCAGCAGTGAACGACGGGGGGAGGGGATCCTAGGACTAGCCAAAAACATTCAGTACTTC. This encodes CASSERRGEGILGLAKNIQYF.

This sequence joins TRBV2 and TRBJ1-4; D possibly corresponds to TRBD1 (5 bases). This CDR3 has 15 amino acids. Trimming took off 5 bases at V and 4 bases at J, with 14 bases between the two ends. Germline V gene sequence: CDR1 SNHLY, CDR2 FYNNEI. The CDR3 coding sequence is TGTGCCAGCAGTAGAACCCAGGGAATTAATGAAAAACTGTTTTTT. Amino acid sequence: CASSRTQGINEKLFF.

V usage is TRBV19 and J usage is TRBJ1-5; TRBD1 is a possible D gene (6 bases). V gave up 5 bases and J gave up 3 bases, with 20 bases separating them. CDR1 is LNHDA, CDR2 SQIVND, per germline (reference sequence). The CDR3 loop spans 17 amino acids. The CDR3 DNA is TGTGCCAGTAGTTTGGGACCGGGAGGGACATTCAATCAGCCCCAGCATTTT. The encoded protein is CASSLGPGGTFNQPQHF.

The chain carries TRBV28 and TRBJ2-7, with TRBD2 identical over 7 bases. V dropped 3 bases and J dropped 3; count of bases not matched to a gene: 11. Germline values: CDR1 MDHEN, CDR2 SYDVKM. This CDR3 region has 16 residues. CDR3 sequence: CASSFLGSGGGYEQYF. CDR3 in DNA: TGTGCCAGCAGTTTCTTGGGTTCGGGGGGTGGCTACGAGCAGTACTTC.

This sequence joins TRBV3-1 (or the pseudogene TRBV3-2) and TRBJ1-3; D might be TRBD1 (5 bases). With 0 bases removed from V and 9 bases from J, the gap between germline ends came to 6 bases. CDR1 LGHDT and CDR2 YNNKEL come from the germline V gene (reference sequence). This CDR3 has 12 amino acids. CDR3: CASSQDDSTIYF. Written as DNA, the CDR3 is TGTGCCAGCAGCCAAGACGACAGCACCATATATTTT.

The CDR3 is CASSYFRGENTEAFF. The CDR3 coding sequence is TGTGCCAGCAGTTACTTTAGGGGCGAGAACACTGAAGCTTTCTTT. The chain links TRBV7-9 to TRBJ1-1; perhaps TRBD1 as D (5 bases). Between the trimmed V and J ends, which lost 6 bases and 1 base, there was a span of 15 bases. The CDR3 runs 15 residues. The germline gives CDR1 SEHNR, CDR2 FQNEAQ (reference sequence).

V and J are TRBV9 and TRBJ1-1, with 9 positions matching TRBD1. The CDR3 runs 15 residues. Germline loops: CDR1 SGDLS, CDR2 YYNGEE. J lost 4 bases, V lost 4 bases, and 8 bases had no gene match. The CDR3 nucleotides are TGTGCCAGCAGCTTGACCGGGACAGGGAGCACTGAAGCTTTCTTT. Encoded protein: CASSLTGTGSTEAFF. The full variable domain, completed using reference TRBV9 and TRBJ1-1, is DSGVTQTPKHLITATGQRVTLRCSPRSGDLSVYWYQQSLDQGLQFLIQYYNGEERAKGNILERFSAQQFPDLHSELNLSSLELGDSALYFCASSLTGTGSTEAFFGQGTRLTVV.

V usage is TRBV11-2 and J usage is TRBJ1-3; TRBD1 is a possible D gene (5 bases). The V end lost 5 bases, the J end lost 4 bases, and 12 bases lay between the germline ends. CDR3 length: 14 residues. Looked up from germline, CDR1 is SGHAT and CDR2 is FQNNGV. In DNA form, the CDR3 reads TGTGCCAGCAGCCCCAGGGTATCCGGAAACACCATATATTTT. Translated: CASSPRVSGNTIYF.

The chain carries TRBV27 and TRBJ1-5; D is perhaps TRBD1 (5 bases). With 3 bases removed from V and 0 bases from J, the gap between germline ends came to 12 bases. The V gene's germline CDR1 is MNHEY and CDR2 SMNVEV (reference sequence). CDR3 length: 16 residues. This CDR3 reads CASSLDKTYSNQPQHF. CDR3 DNA sequence: TGTGCCAGCAGTTTGGACAAGACTTATAGCAATCAGCCCCAGCATTTT.

The chain carries TRBV19 and TRBJ1-5; no clear D gene. CDR3 size: 12 residues. Germline-derived CDR1 and CDR2 are LNHDA and SQIVND (reference sequence). V lost 4 bases and J 4 bases, leaving 5 bases between the germline ends. The CDR3 loop is CASSTGNQPQHF. CDR3 sequence (DNA): TGTGCCAGTAGTACGGGGAATCAGCCCCAGCATTTT.

The chain joins TRBV28 to TRBJ1-5; D might be TRBD1 (6 bases). The germline gives CDR1 MDHEN, CDR2 SYDVKM. This CDR3 region has 14 residues. The ends were cut back, 5 bases at V and 0 bases at J, with 8 bases in the middle. The CDR3 DNA reads TGTGCCAGCAGTCGGGACAATAGCAATCAGCCCCAGCATTTT. It translates to CASSRDNSNQPQHF.

DNA of the CDR3: TGTGCCAGCAGTCCGCGACAGGGTTACAATGAGCAGTTCTTC. Protein: CASSPRQGYNEQFF. V usage is TRBV2 and J usage is TRBJ2-1, with 7 bases fitting TRBD1. This CDR3 contains 14 residues. Germline V gives CDR1 SNHLY, CDR2 FYNNEI. The V and J ends lost 5 bases and 4 bases, in that order; junction bases with no gene match: 5. Full variable domain (outside the CDR3, taken from reference TRBV2 and TRBJ2-1): EPEVTQTPSHQVTQMGQEVILRCVPISNHLYFYWYRQILGQKVEFLVSFYNNEISEKSEIFDDQFSVERPDGSNFTLKIRSTKLEDSAMYFCASSPRQGYNEQFFGPGTRLTVL.

V is TRBV19 and J is TRBJ2-5; TRBD2 matches 7 bases. Germline CDR1 and CDR2: LNHDA and SQIVND (reference sequence). Trimming at V came to 8 bases and at J to 4 bases, leaving 13 bases not matched to a gene. This CDR3 has 15 residues. The CDR3 nucleotides are TGTGCCAGTTCCCCGCCTCTAGCGGTGGGAGAGACCCAGTACTTC. Its protein is CASSPPLAVGETQYF.